The present entry profiles one T cell receptor (beta chain) with its context. The antigen remains unidentified. The sample belongs to a study of beta chain features in type 1 diabetes. The authors reverse transcribed all of the isolated RNA, so sequencing captured expressed TCRB transcripts. Sequencing was performed with immunoSEQ multiplex PCR; in TCRdb, only in-frame clones are kept and a portion is missing. Of over 100,000 clones listed, approximately 39% are singletons. This CDR3 comprises 12 residues. The germline V gene encodes CDR1 SGHTA and CDR2 FQGNSA. Trimming left V 5 bases short and J 4 bases short, with 7 bases between. Whole-study results and caveats: When cDNA is sequenced, cells with high TCR expression could be over-represented.

This chain joins TRBV7-2 and TRBJ2-3; perhaps TRBD1 as D (5 bases). Sequencing was performed on stem cell memory CD4+ T cells from blood. The receptor was isolated from a woman younger than 30 in good health. The CDR3 loop is CASSLQADTQYF. CDR3 sequence (DNA): TGTGCCAGCAGCCTACAGGCAGATACGCAGTATTTT. Complete variable domain (other parts from reference TRBV7-2 and TRBJ2-3): GAGVSQSPSNKVTEKGKDVELRCDPISGHTALYWYRQSLGQGLEFLIYFQGNSAPDKSGLPSDRFSAERTGGSVSTLTIQRTQQEDSAVYLCASSLQADTQYFGPGTRLTVL.